This entry describes one TCR beta chain. Antigen: not known. This sample is drawn from a study of OX40 agonist ivuxolimab in advanced cancers. Turning to the study itself: Ivuxolimab is a fully human IgG2 antibody that activates OX40 (CD134). Having had anti-PD-1, anti-PD-L1 or anti-CTLA-4 therapy before was allowed, and around 39% had some. Age averaged around 54 years (range roughly 23 to 79), and 82.7% were male.

Generated by immunoSEQ multiplex PCR, the TCRdb table keeps only in-frame clones and is missing some. The sample lists fewer than 45,000 clones; approximately 90% were seen once. CDR1 and CDR2 from the germline V gene are SGHAT and FQNNGV. V was cut by 4 bases and J by 4 bases, with 12 bases left in between. This CDR3 has 14 amino acids. Whole-study findings and limits: At 0.1 to 3.0 mg/kg, CD4+ and CD8+ blood T cells expanded clonally by week 6.

This sequence joins TRBV11-2 and TRBJ2-3; D not certain. This receptor was taken from an adult with an advanced solid tumor such as melanoma, head and neck, liver or kidney cancer. The source was CD4+ or CD8+ T cells sorted from blood, collected in a trial of the OX40 agonist ivuxolimab. The CDR3 is CASSSLSWADTQYF. For the CDR3, the DNA is TGTGCCAGCAGCTCCTTGAGTTGGGCAGATACGCAGTATTTT.